The 24 T cell receptor beta chains given below trace back to one sample, sequenced in a study of T cells in Graves' hyperthyroidism and ophthalmopathy. Researchers took RNA transcripts and amplified the TCR beta CDR3 regions from them. During a first-round RT-PCR of the TCR CDR3, the HTBI primer set was used. MiXCR, applied by TCRdb to the multiplex PCR reads, yields one record per CDR3 protein. This table holds approximately 480,000 distinct CDR3 sequences, less than 25% found once. Sequenced material: blood. The receptors derive from a man in his late teens or twenties with Graves' hyperthyroidism.

The table lists this clonotype with many counts. In nucleotides, the CDR3 is TGTGCCAGCAGCTCCGGGACAGGGGGGCCCACCTACGAGCAGTACTTC. It specifies CASSSGTGGPTYEQYF. The chain employs TRBV13 and TRBJ2-7; the match to TRBD1 covers 11 bases. The germline V gene has CDR1 PRHDT and CDR2 FYEKMQ (reference sequence). Unmatched junction bases numbered 7, after V lost 4 bases and J lost 2 bases. The CDR3 has 16 residues.

This clonotype was counted many times. The chain recombines TRBV28 with TRBJ2-5; TRBD1 is a possible D gene (6 bases). Germline-derived CDR1 and CDR2 are MDHEN and SYDVKM. V was clipped by 7 bases and J by 5 bases, with 17 bases between them. The CDR3 extends over 14 amino acids. CDR3 residues: CASTDEGVRETQYF. For the CDR3, the DNA is TGTGCCAGCACGGATGAGGGGGTGCGGGAGACCCAGTACTTC.

In its sample, this clonotype was seen many times. V and J are TRBV28 and TRBJ1-1; TRBD1 matches at 7 bases. With V trimmed by 8 bases and J by 2 bases, 5 bases remained unmatched. The CDR3 consists of 13 residues. CDR1 and CDR2 from the germline V gene are MDHEN and SYDVKM. The DNA for the CDR3 is TGTGCCAGCGAAGACAGGGCTAACACTGAAGCTTTCTTT. The encoded protein is CASEDRANTEAFF.

This clonotype was detected ten times or more. V and J are TRBV6-5 and TRBJ2-7; 7 nucleotides align to TRBD2. Germline values: CDR1 MNHEY, CDR2 SVGAGI. V shed 0 bases and J 0 bases; nucleotides not matched to a gene: 2. CDR3 length: 15 residues. The CDR3 bases are TGTGCCAGCAGTTACTCGGGAGGGGTCTCCTACGAGCAGTACTTC. As protein: CASSYSGGVSYEQYF.

Remarks on this clonotype: Germline is not matched at one junction end, which may reflect a read error. The CDR3 DNA follows: TGTGGCATCAGTGTTCTTTCTGGCCCGACGAACACCGGGGAGCTGTTTTTT. This sequence encodes CGISVLSGPTNTGELFF. J is TRBJ2-2 and V is TRBV10-3; D not certain. This CDR3 comprises 17 residues. Germline V gene lookup returns CDR1 ENHRY and CDR2 SYGVKD.

This clonotype was observed at least ten times. The chain employs TRBV5-1 and TRBJ1-2, with 8 bases lining up with TRBD1. Per the germline V gene, CDR1 is SGHRS and CDR2 is YFSETQ. The CDR3 spans 14 residues. The ends lost 4 bases at V and 5 bases at J; junction bases unmatched: 7. The CDR3 DNA is TGCGCCAGCAGCCCACAGGGGGTTAAGTATGGCTACACCTTC. It encodes CASSPQGVKYGYTF. Based on the CDR3 plus reference TRBV5-1 and TRBJ1-2, the full variable domain is KAGVTQTPRYLIKTRGQQVTLSCSPISGHRSVSWYQQTPGQGLQFLFEYFSETQRNKGNFPGRFSGRQFSNSRSEMNVSTLELGDSALYLCASSPQGVKYGYTFGSGTRLTVV.

The rearrangement uses TRBV27 and TRBJ2-7; 10 bases agree with TRBD1. Trimming took 6 bases from V and 3 from J; bases not matched to a gene: 8. Germline values: CDR1 MNHEY, CDR2 SMNVEV (reference sequence). This CDR3 contains 15 residues. DNA for the CDR3: TGTGCCAGCAGGCCCCGGGACAGGGGAGTCTACGAGCAGTACTTC. This translates into CASRPRDRGVYEQYF.

In its sample, this clonotype was seen many times. The rearrangement uses TRBV28 and TRBJ1-2; no clear D. The germline CDR1 and CDR2 sequences are MDHEN and SYDVKM. Trimming pared 6 bases from V and 8 bases from J, leaving 10 bases between. CDR3 length equals 11 residues. As DNA, the CDR3 is TGTGCCAGCAGGGCAACTGTGGGCTACACCTTC. Its protein product is CASRATVGYTF.

This clonotype was detected many times. V usage is TRBV28 and J usage is TRBJ1-2; TRBD1 matches at 12 bases. The junction had 2 bases not matched to a gene; V was cut back by 0 bases and J by 6 bases. The CDR3 length is 15 residues. Germline CDR1 is MDHEN and CDR2 is SYDVKM. The CDR3: CASSLWGTGGHGYTF. The CDR3 DNA is TGTGCCAGCAGTTTATGGGGGACAGGGGGCCATGGCTACACCTTC.

The rearrangement joins TRBV12-3 or TRBV12-4 to TRBJ1-2, with D maybe TRBD1 (5 bases). This CDR3 is 13 amino acids long. Trimming removed 5 bases at V and 8 bases at J, with 15 bases between. The CDR3 spells CASSPPGTYGYTF. The DNA of the CDR3 is TGTGCCAGCAGTCCACCGGGGACCTACGGCTACACCTTC.

This clonotype has ten or more counts. The J gene is TRBJ1-2, the V gene TRBV5-6; tentatively, D is TRBD1 (6 bases). The CDR3 loop spans 15 amino acids. Germline V gene sequence: CDR1 SGHDT, CDR2 YYEEEE. V was trimmed by 4 bases and J by 0 bases, leaving 13 bases between them. CDR3 residues: CASSEGQLANYGYTF. The CDR3 nucleotides are TGTGCCAGCAGCGAGGGACAACTAGCTAACTATGGCTACACCTTC.

This chain links TRBV3-1 with TRBJ1-5; D remains ambiguous. Trimming took 4 bases from V and 9 from J, leaving 19 bases between them. CDR1 is LGHDT and CDR2 is YNNKEL in the germline V gene (reference sequence). This CDR3 has 15 amino acids. CDR3 protein: CASSPQGPHLGPQHF. CDR3 in DNA: TGTGCCAGCAGCCCACAAGGCCCTCACTTAGGGCCCCAGCATTTT.

This clonotype was counted at least ten times. The V gene is TRBV6-5, the J gene TRBJ1-5; D unclear. Germline CDR1 is MNHEY and CDR2 is SVGAGI. This CDR3 is 12 amino acids long. V shed 7 bases and J shed 0 bases, with 4 bases lying between them. The CDR3 reads CASKDSNQPQHF. CDR3 nucleotide sequence: TGTGCCAGCAAGGATAGCAATCAGCCCCAGCATTTT.

This clonotype appeared many times. The chain recombines TRBV28 with TRBJ1-1; 9 bases match TRBD1. V trimming: 2 bases; J trimming: 6 bases; junction bases outside the gene matches: 4. The V gene's germline CDR1 is MDHEN and CDR2 SYDVKM. This CDR3 has 14 residues. This CDR3 is CASSLGTGGSEAFF. The CDR3 nucleotides read TGTGCCAGCAGTTTAGGTACAGGGGGCTCTGAAGCTTTCTTT.

This clonotype was counted at least ten times. J is TRBJ1-2 and V is TRBV19; 9 positions agree with TRBD1. V was pared by 4 bases and J by 4 bases, with 4 bases of the junction left unmatched. CDR3 length: 14 amino acids. The V gene's germline CDR1 is LNHDA and CDR2 SQIVND (reference sequence). CDR3 in amino acids: CASSTDRGRYGYTF. CDR3 DNA sequence: TGTGCCAGTAGTACGGACAGGGGACGCTATGGCTACACCTTC.

The sample holds many counts of this clonotype. The V call is TRBV28, the J call TRBJ1-1; D is possibly TRBD1 (5 bases). This CDR3 region has 15 residues. Between the trimmed V and J ends, which lost 2 bases and 4 bases, there was a span of 14 bases. Germline-derived CDR1 and CDR2 are MDHEN and SYDVKM. CDR3 DNA: TGTGCCAGCAGTTTAGGCCAGGGAAGGTCCACTGAAGCTTTCTTT. It codes for CASSLGQGRSTEAFF.

This clonotype has ten or more counts. The V call is TRBV5-1, the J call TRBJ2-7, with a weak D call TRBD2 (5 bases). The germline V gene encodes CDR1 SGHRS and CDR2 YFSETQ. V was cut by 10 bases and J by 4 bases, with 6 bases left in between. The CDR3 consists of 9 residues. In DNA form, the CDR3 reads TGCGCCCGACTATACGAGCAGTACTTC. It specifies CARLYEQYF.

The sample holds many counts of this clonotype. V and J are TRBV6-5 and TRBJ1-1; D unresolved. The CDR3 sequence is 15 residues long. Trimming pared 8 bases from V and 0 bases from J, leaving 16 bases between. Germline-derived CDR1 and CDR2 are MNHEY and SVGAGI. The CDR3 region has the DNA TGTGCCAGCGGCTTCTCGACGGCTATGAACACTGAAGCTTTCTTT. Amino acid sequence: CASGFSTAMNTEAFF.

This clonotype was seen a handful of times. The CDR3 loop reads CASSQPRRLAGGLAGTQYF. The CDR3 DNA follows: TGCGCCAGCAGCCAACCCCGTAGACTAGCGGGGGGTCTAGCCGGGACCCAGTACTTC. The chain has TRBV5-1 and TRBJ2-5, with 13 bases lining up with TRBD2. CDR1 SGHRS and CDR2 YFSETQ come from the germline V gene. This CDR3 has 19 amino acids. The ends lost 4 bases at V and 7 bases at J; junction bases unmatched: 19.

This clonotype has at least ten counts. This chain joins TRBV27 and TRBJ2-7; D remains ambiguous. The V end was cut by 2 bases, the J end by 4 bases, with 9 bases between. Germline V gives CDR1 MNHEY, CDR2 SMNVEV (reference sequence). This CDR3 region has 13 residues. The CDR3 loop is CASSLTRWYEQYF. CDR3 DNA sequence: TGTGCCAGCAGTTTAACACGGTGGTACGAGCAGTACTTC.

This clonotype was recorded at least ten times. The junction does not match germline at one end; this may be a read error. V and J are TRBV10-3 and TRBJ2-7, with D tentatively TRBD1 (6 bases). The CDR3 consists of 12 residues. Germline V gene data show CDR1 as ENHRY and CDR2 as SYGVKD. The CDR3 DNA reads TGTGCCATCCGGGACATGACCTACAAGCAGTACTTC. Its protein is CAIRDMTYKQYF.

This clonotype was seen many times. The rearrangement links TRBV5-1 to TRBJ2-7, with 7 positions matching TRBD2. From germline, CDR1 is SGHRS and CDR2 YFSETQ. The CDR3 spans 15 residues. V lost 4 bases to trimming and J lost 4 bases; unmatched junction nucleotides: 11. The CDR3 here is CASSRGVGVQYEQYF. CDR3 DNA: TGCGCCAGCAGCCGGGGGGTAGGTGTTCAATACGAGCAGTACTTC.

This clonotype appeared many times. CDR3 in DNA: TGTGCCAGCAGCTTAGCGCAGTTGGAGACCCAGTACTTC. Encoded protein: CASSLAQLETQYF. J is TRBJ2-5 and V is TRBV7-8, with D uncertain. Trimming removed 0 bases at V and 5 bases at J, with 7 bases between. Germline values: CDR1 SGHVS, CDR2 FQNEAQ. The CDR3 runs 13 residues.

Only a few counts were recorded for this clonotype. The chain combines TRBV6-1 with TRBJ1-2, with 8 bases aligning to TRBD1. The CDR3 is 14 residues long. V lost 8 bases, J lost 8 bases, and 13 bases stayed unmatched. Germline V gene sequence: CDR1 MNHNS, CDR2 SASEGT. CDR3 sequence (DNA): TGTGCCAGCTCCAGCCTGTGGACAGGGAACGGCTACACCTTC. This encodes CASSSLWTGNGYTF.